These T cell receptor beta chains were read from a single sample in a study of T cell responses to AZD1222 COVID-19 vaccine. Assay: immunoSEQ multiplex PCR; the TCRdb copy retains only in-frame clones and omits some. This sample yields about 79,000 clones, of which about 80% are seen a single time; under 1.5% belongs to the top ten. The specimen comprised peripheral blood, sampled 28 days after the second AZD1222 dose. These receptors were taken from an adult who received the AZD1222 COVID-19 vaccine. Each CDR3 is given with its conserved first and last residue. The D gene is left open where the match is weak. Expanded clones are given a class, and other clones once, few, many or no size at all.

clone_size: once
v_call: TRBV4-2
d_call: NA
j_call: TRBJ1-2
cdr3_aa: CASSQDNRTPNGYTF
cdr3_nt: TGTGCCAGCAGCCAAGATAATCGCACACCCAATGGCTACACCTTC

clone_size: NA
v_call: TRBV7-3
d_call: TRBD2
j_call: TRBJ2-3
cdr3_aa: CASSRLGTSGATDTQYF
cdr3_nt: TGTGCCAGCAGCCGACTCGGGACTAGCGGGGCCACAGATACGCAGTATTTT

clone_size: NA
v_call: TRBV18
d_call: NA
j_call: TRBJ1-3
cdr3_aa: CASSPHRGDGNTIYF
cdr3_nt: TGTGCCAGCTCACCTCACCGGGGTGACGGAAACACCATATATTTT

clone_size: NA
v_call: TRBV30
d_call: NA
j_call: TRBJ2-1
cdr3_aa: CAWRAEEQFF
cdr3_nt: TGTGCCTGGAGGGCCGAGGAGCAGTTCTTC

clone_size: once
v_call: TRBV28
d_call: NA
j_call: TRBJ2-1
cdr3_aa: CASSGLLEREQFF
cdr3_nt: TGTGCCAGCAGTGGACTTCTAGAGCGTGAGCAGTTCTTC

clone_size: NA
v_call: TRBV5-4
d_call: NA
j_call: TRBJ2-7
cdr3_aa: CASSTDSSSYEQYF
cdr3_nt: TGTGCCAGCAGCACGGACTCGAGCTCCTACGAGCAGTACTTC

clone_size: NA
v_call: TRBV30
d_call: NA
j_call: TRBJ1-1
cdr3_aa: CAWIPNLMNTEAFF
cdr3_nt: TGTGCCTGGATTCCAAATTTGATGAACACTGAAGCTTTCTTT

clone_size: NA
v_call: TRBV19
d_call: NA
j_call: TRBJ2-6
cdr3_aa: CASSIRDGGANVLTF
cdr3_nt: TGTGCCAGTAGTATCAGGGACGGTGGGGCCAACGTCCTGACTTTC

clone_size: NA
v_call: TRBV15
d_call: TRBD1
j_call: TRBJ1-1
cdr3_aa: CATSRIGTGATEAFF
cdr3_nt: TGTGCCACCAGCAGAATCGGGACAGGGGCCACTGAAGCTTTCTTT

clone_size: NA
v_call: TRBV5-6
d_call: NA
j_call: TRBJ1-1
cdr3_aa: CASSLARRVYSEAFF
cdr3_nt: TGTGCCAGCAGCTTGGCGCGCAGGGTGTACTCTGAAGCTTTCTTT

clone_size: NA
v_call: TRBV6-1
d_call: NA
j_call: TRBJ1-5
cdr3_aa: CASSEVKGVQPQHF
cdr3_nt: TGTGCCAGCAGTGAAGTGAAGGGGGTTCAGCCCCAGCATTTT

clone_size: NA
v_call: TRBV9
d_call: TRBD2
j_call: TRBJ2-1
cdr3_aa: CASSVLAGGRVEQFF
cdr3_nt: TGTGCCAGCAGCGTCCTAGCGGGAGGCCGGGTTGAGCAGTTCTTC

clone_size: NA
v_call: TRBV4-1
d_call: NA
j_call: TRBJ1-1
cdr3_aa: CASSRPLRDTEAFF
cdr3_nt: TGCGCCAGCAGCCGACCTCTGAGGGACACTGAAGCTTTCTTT

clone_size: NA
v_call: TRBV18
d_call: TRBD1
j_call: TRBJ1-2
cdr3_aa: CASSQGQGAGYTF
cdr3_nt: TGTGCCAGCTCACAAGGACAGGGAGCGGGCTACACCTTC

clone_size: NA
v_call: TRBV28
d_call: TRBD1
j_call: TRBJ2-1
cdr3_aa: CASSLPALRTGDNEQFF
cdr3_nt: TGTGCCAGCAGTTTACCCGCCCTCCGGACAGGGGACAATGAGCAGTTCTTC

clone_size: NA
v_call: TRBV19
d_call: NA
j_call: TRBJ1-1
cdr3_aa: CASREAGMNTEAFF
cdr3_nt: TGTGCCAGTAGGGAGGCAGGGATGAACACTGAAGCTTTCTTT

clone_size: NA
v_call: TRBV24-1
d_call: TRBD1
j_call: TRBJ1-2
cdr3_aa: CATSDPGTVNGYTF
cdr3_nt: TGTGCCACCAGTGACCCCGGGACAGTGAATGGCTACACCTTC

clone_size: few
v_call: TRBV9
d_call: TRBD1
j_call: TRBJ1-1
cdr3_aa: CASSAANGQGGTEAFF
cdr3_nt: TGTGCCAGCAGCGCAGCTAATGGACAGGGTGGAACTGAAGCTTTCTTT

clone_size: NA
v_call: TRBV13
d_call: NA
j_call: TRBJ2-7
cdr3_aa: CASSLGSDEQYF
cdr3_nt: TGTGCCAGCAGCCTCGGGAGCGACGAGCAGTACTTC

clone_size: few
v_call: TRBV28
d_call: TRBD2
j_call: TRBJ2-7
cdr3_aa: CASRRTSGRTYEQYF
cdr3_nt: TGTGCCAGCAGGAGGACTAGCGGGCGAACCTACGAGCAGTACTTC

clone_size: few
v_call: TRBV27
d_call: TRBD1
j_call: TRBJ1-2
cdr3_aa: CASSDRDYGYTF
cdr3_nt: TGTGCCAGTTCGGACAGGGACTATGGCTACACCTTC

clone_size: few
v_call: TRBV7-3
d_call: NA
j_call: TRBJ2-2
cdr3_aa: CASSLGAISAGELFF
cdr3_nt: TGTGCCAGCAGCTTAGGGGCCATATCAGCCGGGGAGCTGTTTTTT

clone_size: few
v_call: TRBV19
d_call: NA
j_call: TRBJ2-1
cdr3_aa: CASSIVPRVTTNEQFF
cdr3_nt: TGTGCCAGTAGTATAGTTCCGCGGGTAACAACCAATGAGCAGTTCTTC

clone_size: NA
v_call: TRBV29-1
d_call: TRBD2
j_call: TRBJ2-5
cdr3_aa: CSVISSGRALETQYF
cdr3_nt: TGCAGCGTTATTTCAAGCGGGAGGGCCCTCGAGACCCAGTACTTC

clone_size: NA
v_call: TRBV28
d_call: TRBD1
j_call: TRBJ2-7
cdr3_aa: CASSAGQGIFVQYF
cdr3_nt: TGTGCCAGCAGTGCGGGACAGGGGATCTTCGTGCAGTACTTC

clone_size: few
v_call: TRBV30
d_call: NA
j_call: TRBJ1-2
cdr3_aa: CAWSPPVTVYGYTF
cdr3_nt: TGTGCCTGGAGTCCACCGGTGACAGTCTATGGCTACACCTTC

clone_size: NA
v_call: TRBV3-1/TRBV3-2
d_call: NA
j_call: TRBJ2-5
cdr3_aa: CASSPSGVETQYF
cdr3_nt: TGTGCCAGCAGCCCGAGTGGAGTTGAGACCCAGTACTTC

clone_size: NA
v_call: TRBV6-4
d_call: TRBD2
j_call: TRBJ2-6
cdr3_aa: CASSDFRAGVPGANVLTF
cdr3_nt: TGTGCCAGCAGTGACTTTCGGGCGGGAGTACCTGGGGCCAACGTCCTGACTTTC

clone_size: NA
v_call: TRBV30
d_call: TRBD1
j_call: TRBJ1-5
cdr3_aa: CACTRGGGQPQHF
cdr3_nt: TGTGCCTGCACACGAGGGGGCGGTCAGCCCCAGCATTTT

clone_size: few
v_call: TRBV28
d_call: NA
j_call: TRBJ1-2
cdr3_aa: CASSSGIYYGYTF
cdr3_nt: TGTGCCAGCAGTTCGGGAATTTATTATGGCTACACCTTC

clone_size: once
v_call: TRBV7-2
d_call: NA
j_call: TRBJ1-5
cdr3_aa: CASSLTGRQPQHF
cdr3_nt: TGTGCCAGCAGCCTTACAGGGCGGCAGCCCCAGCATTTT

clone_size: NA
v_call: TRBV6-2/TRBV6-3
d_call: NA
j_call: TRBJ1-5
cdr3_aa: CASSYSLGTGDYNQPQHF
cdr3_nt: TGTGCCAGCAGTTACTCCTTGGGGACGGGAGATTACAATCAGCCCCAGCATTTT

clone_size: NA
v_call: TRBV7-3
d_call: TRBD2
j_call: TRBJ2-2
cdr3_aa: CASSSSGTTVGELFF
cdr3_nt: TGTGCCAGCAGCTCATCCGGGACTACTGTGGGGGAGCTGTTTTTT

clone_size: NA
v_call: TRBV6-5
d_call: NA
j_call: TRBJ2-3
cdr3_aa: CASSSADTQYF
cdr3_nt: TGTGCCAGCAGTTCCGCAGATACGCAGTATTTT

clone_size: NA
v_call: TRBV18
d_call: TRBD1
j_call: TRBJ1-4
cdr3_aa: CASSPAGTGTFGEKLFF
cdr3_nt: TGTGCCAGCTCACCTGCCGGGACAGGCACCTTTGGTGAAAAACTGTTTTTT

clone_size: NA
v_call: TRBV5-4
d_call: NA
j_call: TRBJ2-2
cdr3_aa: CASRPRNANTGELFF
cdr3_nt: TGTGCCAGCAGGCCGAGGAATGCGAACACCGGGGAGCTGTTTTTT

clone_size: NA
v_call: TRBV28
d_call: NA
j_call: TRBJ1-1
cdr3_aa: CASSLGLRVLAEAFF
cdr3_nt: TGTGCCAGCAGTTTAGGTTTGAGGGTCCTGGCTGAAGCTTTCTTT

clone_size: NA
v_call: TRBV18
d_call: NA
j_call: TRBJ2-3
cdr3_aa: CASSPGGPSDTQYF
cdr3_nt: TGTGCCAGCTCACCAGGGGGTCCGTCAGATACGCAGTATTTT

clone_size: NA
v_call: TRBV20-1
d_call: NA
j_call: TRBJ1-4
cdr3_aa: CSASYGSFSEKLFF
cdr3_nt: TGCAGTGCTAGTTACGGCAGCTTCTCTGAAAAACTGTTTTTT

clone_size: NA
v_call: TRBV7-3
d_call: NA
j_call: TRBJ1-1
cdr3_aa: CASSRTGNTEAFF
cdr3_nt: TGTGCCAGCAGCAGAACTGGGAACACTGAAGCTTTCTTT

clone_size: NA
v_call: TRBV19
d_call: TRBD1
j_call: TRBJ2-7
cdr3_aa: CASSSGQGRTYEQYF
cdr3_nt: TGTGCCAGTAGCTCCGGACAGGGGAGGACCTACGAGCAGTACTTC